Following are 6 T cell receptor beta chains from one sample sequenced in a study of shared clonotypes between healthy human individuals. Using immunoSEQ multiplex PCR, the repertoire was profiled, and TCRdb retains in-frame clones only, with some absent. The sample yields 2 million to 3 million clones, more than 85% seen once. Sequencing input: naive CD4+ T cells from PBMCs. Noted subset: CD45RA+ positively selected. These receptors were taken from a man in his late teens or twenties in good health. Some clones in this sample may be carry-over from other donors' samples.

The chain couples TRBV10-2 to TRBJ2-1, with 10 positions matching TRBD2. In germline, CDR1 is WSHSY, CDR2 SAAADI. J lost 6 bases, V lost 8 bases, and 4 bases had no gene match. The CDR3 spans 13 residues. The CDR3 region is CASVLAGANEQFF. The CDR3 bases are TGCGCCAGCGTGCTAGCGGGAGCCAATGAGCAGTTCTTC.

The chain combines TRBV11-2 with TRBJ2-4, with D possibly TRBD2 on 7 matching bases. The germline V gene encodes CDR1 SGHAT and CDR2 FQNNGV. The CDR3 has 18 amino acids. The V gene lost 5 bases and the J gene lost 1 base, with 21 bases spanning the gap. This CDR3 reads CASSPPWGGRGAKNIQYF. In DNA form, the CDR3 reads TGTGCCAGCAGCCCCCCATGGGGGGGGCGCGGGGCCAAAAACATTCAGTACTTC.

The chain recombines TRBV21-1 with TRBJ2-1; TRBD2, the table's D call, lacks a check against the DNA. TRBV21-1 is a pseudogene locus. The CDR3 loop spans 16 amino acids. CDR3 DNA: TGTGCCAGCAGCAAAGTAAGGGACGCCCCTCCCGGGGGGCAGTTCTTC. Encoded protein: CASSKVRDAPPGGQFF.

CDR3 in amino acids: CASSRPTTGGSPYEQYF. The CDR3 bases are TGTGCCAGCAGCAGGCCGACGACAGGGGGATCCCCCTACGAGCAGTACTTC. This rearrangement joins TRBV5-4 to TRBJ2-7, with TRBD1 matching 9 bases. CDR1 is SGHNT, CDR2 YYREEE, per germline (reference sequence). The CDR3 has 17 amino acids. V gave up 4 bases and J gave up 2 bases; unmatched junction bases: 13.

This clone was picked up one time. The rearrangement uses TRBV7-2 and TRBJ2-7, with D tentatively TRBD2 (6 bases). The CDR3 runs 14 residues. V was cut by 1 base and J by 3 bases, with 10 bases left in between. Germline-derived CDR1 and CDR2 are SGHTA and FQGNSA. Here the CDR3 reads CASSLVRGDYEQYF. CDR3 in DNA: TGTGCCAGCAGCTTAGTGCGGGGCGACTACGAGCAGTACTTC.

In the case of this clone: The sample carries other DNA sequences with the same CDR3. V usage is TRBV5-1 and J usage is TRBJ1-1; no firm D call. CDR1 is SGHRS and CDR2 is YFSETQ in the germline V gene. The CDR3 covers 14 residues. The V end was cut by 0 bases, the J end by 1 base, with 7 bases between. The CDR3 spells CASSLGQENTEAFF. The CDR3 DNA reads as TGCGCCAGCAGCTTGGGGCAGGAGAACACTGAAGCTTTCTTT. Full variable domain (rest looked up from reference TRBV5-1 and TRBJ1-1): KAGVTQTPRYLIKTRGQQVTLSCSPISGHRSVSWYQQTPGQGLQFLFEYFSETQRNKGNFPGRFSGRQFSNSRSEMNVSTLELGDSALYLCASSLGQENTEAFFGQGTRLTVV.